This record covers a single T cell receptor beta chain. There is no known antigen for this receptor. No per-base quality is available; no much larger clone lies one base away. The immunoSEQ Assay, a bias-controlled multiplex PCR, was used to amplify TCRbeta CDR3 regions from genomic DNA. The study's processing was this. Within the assay, amplification of reference gene primers was used to estimate how many nucleated cells each sample contained. To quantify the absolute abundance of each unique TCRbeta CDR3 rearrangement, sequence reads were collapsed and filtered. For each sample, productive Simpson clonality was calculated as the square root of Simpson's diversity index over productive rearrangements. Entries here come from immuneACCESS through TCRdb and include only in-frame sequences with V and J called. Some clones fail to appear in such tables; in the studies checked, an unresolved V gene covers under half of the shortfall, and the cause of the remainder is unknown. V and J calls and clone size are copied from that table; D and trimming were computed from the DNA. For this sample the table gives about 120,000 clones, of which 86% were detected only once. Around 4.7% of the sample goes to the ten largest clones.

This sample was included in a study of blood T cell repertoires in COVID-19 (dated by TCRdb to about 2020). For the study in its entirety: The collaborator samples originated in the United States, Italy and Spain and spanned the acute and convalescent phases of COVID-19. A freely available public database, intended as a resource for researchers studying the immune response to SARS-CoV-2, is where the repertoires were released. Sample metadata almost always included a de-identified subject ID, COVID-19 status, age in years and sex. Where HLA class I and class II types were available, the types were taken from metadata supplied by the sample provider, not from assay-based typing. Samples came from the ongoing ImmuneRACE study (first 160 participants) plus 1,254 subjects from 6 global collaborators. The prospective study material was composed of cDNA or gDNA derived from T cells, B-cell-depleted T cells, or PBMCs. Deeply sampled blood TCRbeta repertoires from subjects exposed to, actively infected with, or recovered from COVID-19 were included in the dataset. What the work shows at the level of the full study, not this receptor alone: The amount of clinical and demographic metadata varied by source and participant and was provided uncurated.

The CDR3 runs 15 residues from the cysteine to the phenylalanine. The retained sequence is limited to the CDR3, 45 bases, with the frame set at the first base. The germline V gene specifies SGHRS as CDR1 and YFSETQ as CDR2. V has 1 base trimmed and J has 5 bases trimmed; junction bases matching no gene number 5. Collaborating institutions collected whole blood in K2EDTA tubes following their own protocols. Collaborator samples were shipped for TCRbeta analysis as frozen whole blood, isolated PBMCs, or DNA extracted from either sample type. The chain joins TRBV5-1 to TRBJ2-1, with 8 bases aligning to TRBD2. The TCR sequence derives from a man in his forties with acute or convalescent COVID-19. Sequencing input: peripheral blood. The CDR3 reads as follows: CASSLSSGPNNEQFF. The bases are TGCGCCAGCAGCTTGTCTAGCGGGCCTAACAATGAGCAGTTCTTC.